What follows describes a single T cell receptor (beta chain). Measured with immunoSEQ multiplex PCR; TCRdb has only the in-frame clones, and not every one. The sample has approximately 22,000 clones; over 80% are singletons. Germline CDR1 and CDR2: SGHAT and FQNNGV. This CDR3 region has 12 residues. Between the trimmed V and J ends, which lost 5 bases and 4 bases, there was a span of 9 bases. This entry belongs to a study of T cell changes during pregnancy in multiple sclerosis. The receptor's source is a female donor with multiple sclerosis, enrolled in a pregnancy study. The specimen was CD8+ T cells from peripheral blood mononuclear cells, collected in the third trimester of pregnancy. The V gene is TRBV11-2, the J gene TRBJ2-7; D call uncertain. Written as DNA, the CDR3 is TGTGCCAGCAGCCCCCCCCCATACGAGCAGTACTTC. Translated: CASSPPPYEQYF.